The sequence of this T cell receptor beta chain was determined in a study of T cells in Graves' hyperthyroidism and ophthalmopathy. Hyperthyroidism, newly diagnosed and lasting under 2 months, affected patients aged 18 to 65. This clonotype was counted many times. What it recognizes is unknown. Overall study results and limits: Ophthalmopathy prediction by the model preceded onset by a median approximately 6.1 months. Stable hyperthyroidism and ophthalmopathy were separated using 13 V-J signatures.

TCR beta CDR3 region amplification was performed from RNA transcripts. TCR CDR3 regions were first amplified by RT-PCR with HTBI primers. Each CDR3 protein gets one entry after TCRdb re-called the multiplex PCR reads with MiXCR. This sample has approximately 430,000 distinct CDR3 sequences; about a sixth occur once, and the top ten carry 7.5% to 8%. V lost 5 bases, J lost 8 bases, and 10 bases lay in between. The CDR3 sequence is 13 residues long. Germline CDR1 and CDR2: SEHNR and FQNEAQ (reference sequence). The V gene is TRBV7-9, the J gene TRBJ1-6; D call uncertain. This TCR came from a woman younger than 35 with Graves' hyperthyroidism. Specimen: blood. The CDR3 DNA reads TGTGCCAGCAGCCCCTTTACGGATTCACCCCTCCACTTT. Residues: CASSPFTDSPLHF.